The TCR beta chain under discussion was sequenced for a study of shared clonotypes between healthy human individuals. Study in general: The people who gave samples were a couple of women and a few men aged 18 to 49.

Germline loops: CDR1 MGHDK, CDR2 SYGVNS. The length of the CDR3 is 13 residues. V shed 4 bases and J shed 2 bases, with 8 bases lying between them. Measured with immunoSEQ multiplex PCR; TCRdb has only the in-frame clones, and not every one. The sample carries about 580,000 clones, more than 95% recorded once. Study results and limitations: Naive subsets typically showed greater estimated richness than memory subsets.

Naive CD8 cells comprised CD45RO-negative, CCR7-positively selected cells, excluding terminally differentiated effector memory CD45RA+ cells. Notes on this clone: Its antigen is unknown.

The sequencing input was naive CD8+ T cells sorted from blood. The receptor's source is a man in his thirties or forties in good health. The chain is built from TRBV25-1 and TRBJ1-2; D uncertain. The CDR3 sequence: CASSGYGNYGYTF. DNA for the CDR3: TGTGCCAGCAGTGGATACGGAAACTATGGCTACACCTTC.